The 24 T cell receptor beta chains given below trace back to one sample, sequenced in a study of post-analysis software for immune sequencing data. Notes on the study in general: Relative to controls, patients had about five TRBV segments at higher frequency, with TRBV5-6, TRBV5-1 and TRBV20-1 among these.

The TCR beta cDNA libraries contained unique molecular identifiers. TCRdb independently ran MiXCR on the PCR reads; one entry per CDR3 protein. The table records 750,000 to 900,000 distinct CDR3 sequences, about half of them present only once. The antigens for these receptors are not known. The sequencing input was blood. These receptors came from a girl aged 10 to 17 with multiple sclerosis.

Written as DNA, the CDR3 is TGTGCCAGCAGCTCAAGCGGGATTCACGGCAATGAGCAGTTCTTC. Its translation is CASSSSGIHGNEQFF. The gene calls are TRBV7-9 and TRBJ2-1; 7 nucleotides align to TRBD2. Germline lookup yields CDR1 SEHNR and CDR2 FQNEAQ (reference sequence). V lost 4 bases, J lost 6 bases, and 9 bases stayed unmatched. There are 15 residues in the CDR3.

The chain recombines TRBV29-1 with TRBJ1-5; 9 bases are a match to TRBD1. Germline CDR1 is SQVTM and CDR2 is ANQGSEA. The CDR3 is 13 residues long. V lost 7 bases, J lost 5 bases, and 6 bases stayed unmatched. CDR3 residues: CSASTGGDQPQHF. CDR3 in DNA: TGCAGCGCCTCGACAGGGGGGGATCAGCCCCAGCATTTT.

Only a few counts were recorded for this clonotype. The chain has TRBV7-2 and TRBJ2-1; D might be TRBD2 (6 bases). CDR3 length equals 15 residues. The germline CDR1 and CDR2 sequences are SGHTA and FQGNSA. Trimming took off 4 bases at V and 6 bases at J, with 16 bases between the two ends. The CDR3, as DNA: TGTGCCAGCAGCTCCTGGGACTCGCCGCTCAATGAGCAGTTCTTC. It is translated as CASSSWDSPLNEQFF.

The J gene is TRBJ1-2, the V gene TRBV29-1; the D gene is possibly TRBD1 (6 bases). V lost 4 bases and J lost 7, with 10 bases in between. From germline, CDR1 is SQVTM and CDR2 ANQGSEA. CDR3 length equals 11 residues. CDR3 in amino acids: CSVVGGRGYTF. The DNA for the CDR3 is TGCAGCGTTGTAGGGGGTCGTGGCTACACCTTC.

The gene calls are TRBV5-1 and TRBJ1-2; D unclear. V lost 0 bases and J lost 7, with 13 bases in between. From germline, CDR1 is SGHRS and CDR2 YFSETQ. The CDR3 covers 14 residues. CDR3 amino acids: CASSLEGYGGGYTF. CDR3 coding DNA: TGCGCCAGCAGCTTGGAAGGATACGGCGGTGGCTACACCTTC. Full variable domain (rest looked up from reference TRBV5-1 and TRBJ1-2): KAGVTQTPRYLIKTRGQQVTLSCSPISGHRSVSWYQQTPGQGLQFLFEYFSETQRNKGNFPGRFSGRQFSNSRSEMNVSTLELGDSALYLCASSLEGYGGGYTFGSGTRLTVV.

The V call is TRBV20-1, the J call TRBJ2-3; 10 bases agree with TRBD2. Germline CDR1 reads DFQATT; CDR2 reads SNEGSKA (reference sequence). The CDR3 totals 16 residues. V shed 3 bases and J 2 bases; nucleotides not matched to a gene: 8. The chain's CDR3 is CSASIQREGPTDTQYF. The CDR3 DNA follows: TGCAGTGCTAGTATCCAGCGGGAGGGTCCCACAGATACGCAGTATTTT.

V gene TRBV7-9 combines with J gene TRBJ2-2, with 11 bases aligning to TRBD2. The CDR3 covers 16 residues. V shed 4 bases, J shed 1 base, and the junction held 2 bases outside the gene matches. Germline V gene sequence: CDR1 SEHNR, CDR2 FQNEAQ (reference sequence). DNA for the CDR3: TGTGCCAGCAGCTCGGGACTAGCGGTGAACACCGGGGAGCTGTTTTTT. This codes for CASSSGLAVNTGELFF.

The genes are TRBV7-9 and TRBJ2-1, with no clear D. Germline V lookup: CDR1 SEHNR, CDR2 FQNEAQ (reference sequence). V lost 1 base, J lost 5 bases, and 12 bases lay in between. The CDR3 runs to 15 residues. The CDR3 DNA is TGTGCCAGCAGCTTAGATATTGGTCGGGACAATGAGCAGTTCTTC. Protein product: CASSLDIGRDNEQFF.

This chain links TRBV5-1 with TRBJ2-3; maybe TRBD1 (6 bases). V gave up 5 bases and J gave up 5 bases, with 15 bases separating them. The CDR3 length is 14 residues. Per the germline V gene, CDR1 is SGHRS and CDR2 is YFSETQ. The CDR3 sequence is CASRVQGVRDTQYF. In DNA, the CDR3 is TGCGCCAGCAGGGTACAGGGTGTCCGAGATACGCAGTATTTT.

The rearrangement links TRBV28 to TRBJ2-1; no clear D gene. Trimming shortened V by 4 bases and J by 5 bases, and 9 bases separated the two germline ends. The CDR3 contains 13 residues. Per the germline V gene, CDR1 is MDHEN and CDR2 is SYDVKM. CDR3 sequence reads: CASSSRGHNEQFF. The CDR3 nucleotides are TGTGCCAGCAGTTCGAGAGGCCACAATGAGCAGTTCTTC. Complete variable domain (other parts from reference TRBV28 and TRBJ2-1): DVKVTQSSRYLVKRTGEKVFLECVQDMDHENMFWYRQDPGLGLRLIYFSYDVKMKEKGDIPEGYSVSREKKERFSLILESASTNQTSMYLCASSSRGHNEQFFGPGTRLTVL.

The chain carries TRBV12-3 or TRBV12-4 and TRBJ2-7; 10 bases map to TRBD1. V was clipped by 7 bases and J by 4 bases; unmatched bases: 10. The CDR3 is 15 amino acids. DNA of the CDR3: TGTGCCAGCACCCCAAGGGGGACAGGGGAATACGAGCAGTACTTC. Translating gives CASTPRGTGEYEQYF.

This clonotype was seen only a few times. The V gene is TRBV5-1, the J gene TRBJ2-3; 14 positions match TRBD2. V lost 4 bases to trimming and J lost 1 base; unmatched junction nucleotides: 11. Germline V CDR1 and CDR2: SGHRS, YFSETQ. The CDR3 runs to 19 residues. CDR3 nucleotide sequence: TGCGCCAGCAGCACACTTCCCGGGACTAGCGGGAGAGGCACAGATACGCAGTATTTT. Its translation is CASSTLPGTSGRGTDTQYF.

The J gene is TRBJ2-7, the V gene TRBV4-1; 7 nucleotides line up with TRBD2. With 2 bases clipped from V and 7 bases from J, the junction kept 8 bases outside the gene matches. The CDR3 has 14 amino acids. The germline V gene encodes CDR1 MGHRA and CDR2 YSYEKL. The CDR3 coding sequence is TGCGCCAGCAGCCAACCAGCGGGACGGGAAGAGCAGTACTTC. Translation: CASSQPAGREEQYF.

This clonotype was seen a few times. J is TRBJ2-7 and V is TRBV6-6; D remains ambiguous. Trimming left V 5 bases short and J 0 bases short, with 8 bases between. This CDR3 spans 13 amino acids. Germline CDR1 MNHNY, CDR2 SVGAGI (reference sequence). The CDR3 bases are TGTGCCAGCAGTCAGGCCAGCTCCTACGAGCAGTACTTC. This translates into CASSQASSYEQYF.

This sequence joins TRBV29-1 and TRBJ1-1, with a weak D call TRBD1 (5 bases). From germline, CDR1 is SQVTM and CDR2 ANQGSEA. V was clipped by 4 bases and J by 1 base, with 16 bases between them. The CDR3 has 15 residues. CDR3 nucleotides: TGCAGCGTTGCCCCCCGGAGGGACTCGAACACTGAAGCTTTCTTT. It translates to CSVAPRRDSNTEAFF.

To note about this clonotype: A junction end diverges from the germline sequence, so it may reflect a read error. In DNA, the CDR3 is TGTACCAGCAGTTACTCTCCGCAGGTCCCTGAAGCTTTCTTT. Its protein product is CTSSYSPQVPEAFF. The rearrangement uses TRBV6-6 and TRBJ1-1, with D unclear. The germline CDR1 and CDR2 sequences are MNHNY and SVGAGI (reference sequence). This CDR3 has 14 amino acids.

The gene calls are TRBV12-3 or TRBV12-4 and TRBJ2-7; perhaps TRBD1 as D (6 bases). V was trimmed by 6 bases and J by 3 bases, leaving 21 bases between them. The CDR3 extends over 16 amino acids. The CDR3 reads CASSLTPTGPHYEQYF. The CDR3 DNA reads TGTGCCAGCAGCCTCACCCCCACAGGGCCTCACTACGAGCAGTACTTC.

The chain employs TRBV10-3 and TRBJ1-1; D is uncertain. Germline-derived CDR1 and CDR2 are ENHRY and SYGVKD. The CDR3 sequence is 13 residues long. V lost 3 bases, J lost 4 bases, and 9 bases lay in between. The CDR3: CAISDQERTEAFF. The CDR3 nucleotides are TGTGCCATCAGTGACCAGGAGCGCACTGAAGCTTTCTTT.

The V and J genes are TRBV29-1 and TRBJ1-1, with a weak D call TRBD1 (6 bases). Trimming took 3 bases from V and 1 from J, leaving 21 bases between them. This CDR3 comprises 17 residues. Germline loops: CDR1 SQVTM, CDR2 ANQGSEA. Here the CDR3 reads CSVDRDTLPPGNTEAFF. Here the CDR3 DNA reads TGCAGCGTTGACAGGGACACGCTCCCCCCAGGGAACACTGAAGCTTTCTTT.

There are a few counts of this clonotype. The chain joins TRBV12-3 or TRBV12-4 to TRBJ2-5; D possibly uses TRBD1 or TRBD2 (5 bases each). The CDR3 has 16 amino acids. The V gene lost 5 bases and the J gene lost 1 base, with 17 bases spanning the gap. CDR3 region: CASSLGRDGSQETQYF. The CDR3, as DNA: TGTGCCAGCAGTCTAGGTCGGGACGGTTCCCAAGAGACCCAGTACTTC.

Of note for this clonotype: A clone one base away is much larger, so this may be a read error. The chain carries TRBV7-9 and TRBJ2-7; unclear D gene. Trimming took off 2 bases at V and 2 bases at J, with 4 bases between the two ends. CDR1 and CDR2 from the germline V gene are SEHNR and FQNEAQ (reference sequence). The CDR3 loop spans 12 amino acids. The CDR3 is CASSLRTYEQYF. CDR3 in DNA: TGTGCCAGCAGCTTACGGACCTACGAGCAGTACTTC.

As regards this clonotype: Mismatch with germline at one junction end may stem from a read error. The genes are TRBV11-2 and TRBJ2-7; 10 bases map to TRBD2. CDR3 length: 13 amino acids. Germline loops: CDR1 SGHAT, CDR2 FQNNGV. The chain's CDR3 is CVSSRSGRIEQYF. In DNA, the CDR3 is TGTGTCAGCAGCCGTAGCGGGAGGATTGAGCAGTACTTC.

The gene calls are TRBV12-3 or TRBV12-4 and TRBJ2-1, with 12 bases fitting TRBD2. This CDR3 is built from 21 residues. After removal of 3 bases from V and 2 bases from J, the junction contained 17 bases not matched to a gene. The CDR3 DNA reads as TGTGCCAGCAGTTTCATCCTCGGACTAGCGGGATCGATTTCCCCCTACAATGAGCAGTTCTTC. As protein: CASSFILGLAGSISPYNEQFF.

In this sample, this clonotype turned up a few times. V usage is TRBV2 and J usage is TRBJ2-4, with D possibly being TRBD2 (7 bases). The end of the DNA aligns better with TRBJ2-7, so the J call may be wrong. The germline V gene encodes CDR1 SNHLY and CDR2 FYNNEI. The CDR3 spans 12 residues. CDR3 region: CASSAGAIEQYF. CDR3 nucleotides: TGTGCCAGCAGCGCGGGGGCGATCGAGCAGTACTTC.